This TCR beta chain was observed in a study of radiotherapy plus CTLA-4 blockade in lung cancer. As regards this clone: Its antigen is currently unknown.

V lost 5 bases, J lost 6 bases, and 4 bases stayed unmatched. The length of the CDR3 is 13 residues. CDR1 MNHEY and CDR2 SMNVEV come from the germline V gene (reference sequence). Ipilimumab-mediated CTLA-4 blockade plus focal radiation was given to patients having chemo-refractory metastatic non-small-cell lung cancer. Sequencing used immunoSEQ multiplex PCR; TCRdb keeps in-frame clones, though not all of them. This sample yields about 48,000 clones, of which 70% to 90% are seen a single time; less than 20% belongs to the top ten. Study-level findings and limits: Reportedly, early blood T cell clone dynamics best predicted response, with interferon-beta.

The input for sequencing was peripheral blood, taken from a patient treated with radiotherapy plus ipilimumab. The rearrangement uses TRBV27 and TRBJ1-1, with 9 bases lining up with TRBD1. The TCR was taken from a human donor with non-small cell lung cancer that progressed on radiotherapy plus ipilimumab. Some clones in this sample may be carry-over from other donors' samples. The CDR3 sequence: CASSPGDRAEAFF. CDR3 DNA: TGTGCCAGCAGTCCCGGGGACAGGGCTGAAGCTTTCTTT.